This entry concerns a single TCR beta chain. Its target is unknown. Each HIV participant was treated in the United States. The sample originates from a study of long-term antiretroviral therapy in people with HIV. Study background: The 2015 immediate-ART recommendation came about a decade after the earliest samples. Whole-study findings and limits: Controls had broader CDR3 length ranges than HIV repertoires did. ART was followed by higher diversity that remained below transplant donor controls.

The CDR3 sequence is 14 residues long. CDR1 and CDR2 (germline): SGHAT, FQNNGV. J lost 7 bases, V lost 5 bases, and 11 bases had no gene match. The assay used was immunoSEQ (version v3.0), run at survey level. The data were produced by immunoSEQ multiplex PCR, yet TCRdb's version contains in-frame clones alone and is incomplete. In the table there are 30,000 or so clones, 80% to 90% of which are singletons. V gene TRBV11-2 combines with J gene TRBJ2-7; 7 nucleotides line up with TRBD2. The sequenced sample was unsorted PBMCs, obtained 0.8 years before starting antiretroviral therapy. This TCR was recovered from a young man with HIV. The CDR3, as DNA: TGTGCCAGCAGCCCTCGGGGGGTCGGATTGGAGCAGTACTTC. Encoded protein: CASSPRGVGLEQYF. The full variable domain, completed using reference TRBV11-2 and TRBJ2-7, is EAGVAQSPRYKIIEKRQSVAFWCNPISGHATLYWYQQILGQGPKLLIQFQNNGVVDDSQLPKDRFSAERLKGVDSTLKIQPAKLEDSAVYLCASSPRGVGLEQYFGPGTRLTVT.